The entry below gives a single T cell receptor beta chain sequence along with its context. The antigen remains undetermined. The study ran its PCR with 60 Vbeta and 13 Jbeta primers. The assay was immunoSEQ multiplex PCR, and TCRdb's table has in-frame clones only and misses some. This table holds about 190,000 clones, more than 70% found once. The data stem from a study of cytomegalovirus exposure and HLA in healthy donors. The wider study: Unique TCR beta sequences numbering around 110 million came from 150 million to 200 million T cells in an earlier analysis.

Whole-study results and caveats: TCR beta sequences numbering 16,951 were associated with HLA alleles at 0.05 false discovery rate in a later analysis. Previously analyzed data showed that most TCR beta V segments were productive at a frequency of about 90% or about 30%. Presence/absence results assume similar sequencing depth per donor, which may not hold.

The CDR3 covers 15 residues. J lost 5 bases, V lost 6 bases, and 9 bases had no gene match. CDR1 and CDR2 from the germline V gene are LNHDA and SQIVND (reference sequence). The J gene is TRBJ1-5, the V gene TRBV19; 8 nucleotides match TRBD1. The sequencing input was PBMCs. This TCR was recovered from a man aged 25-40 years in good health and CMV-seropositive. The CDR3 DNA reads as TGTGCCAGTAGATACCGGGACAGGCTTTATCAGCCCCAGCATTTT. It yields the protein CASRYRDRLYQPQHF.